The entry that follows covers one T cell receptor (beta chain) sequence. This entry comes from a study of control samples from healthy donors and cancer patients. Generated by immunoSEQ multiplex PCR, the TCRdb table keeps only in-frame clones and is missing some. The table includes some 120,000 clones, about 94% detected once. With 2 bases removed from V and 2 bases from J, the gap between germline ends came to 10 bases. The CDR3 spans 15 residues. Germline V gene lookup returns CDR1 SGHTA and CDR2 FQGNSA. The receptor's source is a young man in good health. Sequencing used blood. The chain links TRBV7-2 to TRBJ1-3; tentative D call: TRBD1 (5 bases). The CDR3 DNA follows: TGTGCCAGCAGCTTACTGCAGGGAGCTGGAAACACCATATATTTT. Amino acids: CASSLLQGAGNTIYF. Using reference TRBV7-2 and TRBJ1-3 for the parts outside the CDR3, the full variable domain is GAGVSQSPSNKVTEKGKDVELRCDPISGHTALYWYRQSLGQGLEFLIYFQGNSAPDKSGLPSDRFSAERTGGSVSTLTIQRTQQEDSAVYLCASSLLQGAGNTIYFGEGSWLTVV.